This is a list of T cell receptor beta chains from one sample in a study of cytomegalovirus exposure and HLA in healthy donors. The repertoire was sequenced with immunoSEQ multiplex PCR; TCRdb's copy has only in-frame clones and lacks some. The table has roughly 200,000 clones, around 90% seen once; the top ten hold 1.1%. Sequenced sample: PBMCs. All receptors derive from a boy aged 2 to 10 in good health and CMV-seronegative. CDR3s include the opening cysteine and the closing phenylalanine or tryptophan. Fields, in order: V gene, clone size, J gene, D gene, CDR3 protein, CDR3 DNA. The D gene is left open where the match is weak. Some rows have no size entry. The others give once, few or many, or a class for an expanded clone.

V: TRBV7-6; size: once; J: TRBJ2-1; D: NA; CDR3: CASSKKPGPGQGNEQFF; DNA: TGTGCCAGCAGCAAGAAGCCGGGCCCCGGGCAGGGCAATGAGCAGTTCTTC
V: TRBV5-1; size: NA; J: TRBJ2-5; D: TRBD2; CDR3: CASSLMTSGGAETQYF; DNA: TGCGCCAGCAGCTTGATGACTAGCGGGGGGGCGGAGACCCAGTACTTC
V: TRBV2; size: once; J: TRBJ1-1; D: NA; CDR3: CASSPDRPEAFF; DNA: TGTGCCAGCAGCCCCGACAGACCCGAAGCTTTCTTT
V: TRBV28; size: NA; J: TRBJ1-2; D: NA; CDR3: CASRMLAGWGYTF; DNA: TGTGCCAGCAGGATGCTCGCAGGGTGGGGCTACACCTTC
V: TRBV27; size: NA; J: TRBJ2-7; D: NA; CDR3: CASSSDSYEQYF; DNA: TGTGCCAGCAGTTCGGACTCCTACGAGCAGTACTTC
V: TRBV28; size: NA; J: TRBJ2-1; D: NA; CDR3: CASSLPPGKDNEQFF; DNA: TGTGCCAGCAGCCTTCCTCCGGGTAAGGACAATGAGCAGTTCTTC
V: TRBV11-2; size: NA; J: TRBJ1-3; D: NA; CDR3: CASSPHRSSGNTIYF; DNA: TGTGCCAGCAGCCCCCACCGGAGTTCTGGAAACACCATATATTTT
V: TRBV4-2; size: few; J: TRBJ2-7; D: NA; CDR3: CASSHQESYEQYF; DNA: TGTGCCAGCAGCCATCAGGAATCCTACGAGCAGTACTTC
V: TRBV9; size: NA; J: TRBJ2-1; D: TRBD2; CDR3: CASGGSSGSYNEQFF; DNA: TGTGCCAGTGGCGGGAGTTCGGGGTCCTACAATGAGCAGTTCTTC
V: TRBV9; size: NA; J: TRBJ2-1; D: NA; CDR3: CASSLHPLMEQFF; DNA: TGTGCCAGCAGCTTACATCCCCTGATGGAGCAGTTCTTC
V: TRBV7-9; size: NA; J: TRBJ2-7; D: TRBD1; CDR3: CASSTYPGQVSYEQYF; DNA: TGTGCCAGCAGCACCTATCCGGGACAGGTGTCCTACGAGCAGTACTTC
V: TRBV10-3; size: NA; J: TRBJ1-3; D: NA; CDR3: CAISRTESSGNTIYF; DNA: TGTGCCATCAGTCGGACAGAGAGCTCTGGAAACACCATATATTTT
V: TRBV6-1; size: NA; J: TRBJ2-5; D: NA; CDR3: CASSLRVHRQETQYF; DNA: TGTGCCAGCTCGCTTCGGGTCCATCGTCAAGAGACCCAGTACTTC
V: TRBV15; size: NA; J: TRBJ2-2; D: NA; CDR3: CATSTVEARELFF; DNA: TGTGCCACCAGCACTGTGGAGGCCCGGGAGCTGTTTTTT
V: TRBV6-5; size: NA; J: TRBJ1-2; D: NA; CDR3: CASSPGQIGSYGYTF; DNA: TGTGCCAGCAGCCCCGGACAGATAGGATCTTATGGCTACACCTTC
V: TRBV18; size: few; J: TRBJ1-1; D: TRBD1; CDR3: CASSPQWDRNTEAFF; DNA: TGTGCCAGCTCACCACAGTGGGACAGAAACACTGAAGCTTTCTTT
V: TRBV5-1; size: NA; J: TRBJ1-2; D: NA; CDR3: CASKDSHYGYTF; DNA: TGCGCCAGCAAGGACAGCCACTATGGCTACACCTTC
V: TRBV19; size: NA; J: TRBJ2-2; D: NA; CDR3: CASRALTTRQAGELFF; DNA: TGTGCCAGTAGAGCGCTAACGACACGACAGGCCGGGGAGCTGTTTTTT
V: TRBV5-1; size: NA; J: TRBJ2-5; D: NA; CDR3: CASSLLGAQETQYF; DNA: TGCGCCAGCAGCTTATTAGGGGCCCAAGAGACCCAGTACTTC
V: TRBV6-1; size: NA; J: TRBJ2-1; D: TRBD1; CDR3: CASSEGDRPRSEQFF; DNA: TGTGCCAGCAGTGAAGGGGACAGGCCCCGCAGTGAGCAGTTCTTC
V: TRBV2; size: once; J: TRBJ1-1; D: NA; CDR3: CASSEGASGGTEAFF; DNA: TGTGCCAGCAGTGAAGGAGCGAGCGGAGGAACTGAAGCTTTCTTT
V: TRBV7-9; size: NA; J: TRBJ1-2; D: NA; CDR3: CSSSLDNYGYTF; DNA: TGTTCCAGCAGCTTAGACAATTATGGCTACACCTTC
V: TRBV18; size: once; J: TRBJ1-1; D: NA; CDR3: CASSFDSEAFF; DNA: TGTGCCAGCTCATTTGACAGTGAAGCTTTCTTT
V: TRBV5-1; size: once; J: TRBJ2-5; D: TRBD2; CDR3: CASSEPGLAGAETQYF; DNA: TGCGCCAGCAGCGAACCGGGACTAGCGGGAGCAGAGACCCAGTACTTC
V: TRBV4-1; size: NA; J: TRBJ2-2; D: NA; CDR3: CASSQGGRELFF; DNA: TGCGCCAGCAGCCAAGGGGGCAGGGAGCTGTTTTTT
V: TRBV28; size: NA; J: TRBJ1-2; D: TRBD1; CDR3: CASSLRRTGGSYTF; DNA: TGTGCCAGCAGCTTACGTCGGACAGGGGGTAGCTACACCTTC
V: TRBV28; size: NA; J: TRBJ1-6; D: NA; CDR3: CASSAADNSPLHF; DNA: TGTGCCAGCAGCGCGGCAGATAATTCACCCCTCCACTTT
V: TRBV13; size: NA; J: TRBJ1-1; D: NA; CDR3: CASSPHSNLEAFF; DNA: TGTGCCAGCAGCCCCCACAGCAATCTTGAAGCTTTCTTT
V: TRBV19; size: NA; J: TRBJ1-4; D: TRBD1; CDR3: CASSATGGVEKLFF; DNA: TGTGCCAGTAGTGCGACAGGGGGCGTTGAAAAACTGTTTTTT
V: TRBV4-1; size: NA; J: TRBJ2-5; D: TRBD1; CDR3: CASSQDRGSQETQYF; DNA: TGCGCCAGCAGCCAAGACAGGGGGTCACAAGAGACCCAGTACTTC
V: TRBV28; size: NA; J: TRBJ2-7; D: TRBD2; CDR3: CASRPTSGVSYEQYF; DNA: TGTGCCAGCAGGCCAACTAGCGGGGTAAGCTACGAGCAGTACTTC
V: TRBV9; size: NA; J: TRBJ1-2; D: NA; CDR3: CASSVDRDGYGYTF; DNA: TGTGCCAGCAGCGTAGACAGGGATGGCTATGGCTACACCTTC